Below, 3 T cell receptor beta chains from the same sample are listed, as sequenced in a study of T cell responses to AZD1222 COVID-19 vaccine (dated by TCRdb to the early 2020s). Preparation of the library involved the immunoSEQ multiplex PCR assay. Entries here come from immuneACCESS through TCRdb and include only in-frame sequences with V and J called. Some clones fail to appear in such tables; in the studies checked, an unresolved V gene covers under half of the shortfall, and the cause of the remainder is unknown. This sample holds about 150,000 clones; over 85% were observed only once. The ten largest clones take up around 5% of the sample. This specimen's time point label, interpreted: baseline before first vaccination. Sequenced here: peripheral blood, sampled on day 0 of AZD1222 vaccination. The origin of the receptors is an adult in good health.

The chain couples TRBV7-2 to TRBJ2-7; 10 bases align to TRBD2. The length of the CDR3 is 16 residues. The ends lost 0 bases at V and 4 bases at J; junction bases unmatched: 6. In germline, CDR1 is SGHTA, CDR2 FQGNSA. The CDR3 nucleotides read TGTGCCAGCAGCTTAGCGAGCATTAGCGGGAGGTACGAGCAGTACTTC. Its protein is CASSLASISGRYEQYF.

The J gene is TRBJ2-5, the V gene TRBV7-6, with TRBD2 identical over 11 bases. The CDR3 is made up of 16 amino acids. Germline CDR1 is SGHVS and CDR2 is FNYEAQ. The ends lost 5 bases at V and 4 bases at J; junction bases unmatched: 9. The CDR3 DNA is TGTGCCAGCAGCCCGTCCGGGCTAGCGGGAGGAGAGACCCAGTACTTC. Residues: CASSPSGLAGGETQYF.

The chain links TRBV9 to TRBJ2-7; 9 bases match TRBD2. Trimming at V came to 0 bases and at J to 3 bases, leaving 4 bases not matched to a gene. The germline gives CDR1 SGDLS, CDR2 YYNGEE. There are 15 residues in the CDR3. The CDR3 spells CASSVGPSGIYEQYF. CDR3 nucleotide sequence: TGTGCCAGCAGCGTAGGTCCTAGCGGGATCTACGAGCAGTACTTC.